This passage covers 12 T cell receptor beta chains from one sample sequenced in a study of blood T cells in healthy people across ages. Combining a sample-barcoded 5' primer with a J-beta primer mix, a second PCR ran for roughly 7 to 12 cycles. TCRdb re-analysed the 5' RACE reads in MiXCR, keeping a single row per CDR3 protein. Among about 650,000 distinct CDR3 sequences listed, under 65% were seen once. Input material: blood. These receptors were taken from a woman of 80 years or more in good health.

The V call is TRBV7-2, the J call TRBJ2-7; D could derive from TRBD1 or TRBD2 (6 bases each). V was shortened by 8 bases and J by 0 bases, with 11 bases between the two germline ends. Per the germline V gene, CDR1 is SGHTA and CDR2 is FQGNSA. The CDR3 extends over 13 amino acids. DNA for the CDR3: TGTGCCAGCCGGTGGGGGGCCTCCTACGAGCAGTACTTC. As protein: CASRWGASYEQYF.

The chain links TRBV7-3 to TRBJ2-5; 9 bases fit TRBD2. The trim removed 5 bases at V and 4 bases at J, leaving 11 bases unmatched. CDR3 length: 16 residues. The V gene's germline CDR1 is SGHTA and CDR2 FQGTGA. DNA of the CDR3: TGTGCCAGCAGCCCGACAGGGACTAGCTCACGAGAGACCCAGTACTTC. This sequence encodes CASSPTGTSSRETQYF.

This chain joins TRBV20-1 and TRBJ2-5; 12 bases fit TRBD2. The CDR3 contains 16 residues. Trimming at V came to 6 bases and at J to 2 bases, leaving 10 bases not matched to a gene. From germline, CDR1 is DFQATT and CDR2 SNEGSKA (reference sequence). In nucleotides, the CDR3 is TGCAGTGCAGAGAATATAGGACTAGCGGGGCAAGAGACCCAGTACTTC. Protein: CSAENIGLAGQETQYF.

In its sample, this clonotype was seen a few times. The V gene is TRBV7-2, the J gene TRBJ1-2; TRBD1 is a possible D gene (5 bases). The germline gives CDR1 SGHTA, CDR2 FQGNSA. The CDR3 is 16 residues long. The V and J ends lost 5 bases and 0 bases respectively, with 16 bases between them. The CDR3 region is CASSVTTGLPNYGYTF. CDR3 in DNA: TGTGCCAGCAGCGTAACGACGGGACTCCCTAACTATGGCTACACCTTC.

Comments on this clonotype: A read error may be the cause here, since a much bigger clone is one base away. V usage is TRBV3-1 and J usage is TRBJ2-1, with 8 nucleotides matching TRBD2. CDR3 length: 16 residues. With 2 bases clipped from V and 10 bases from J, the junction kept 13 bases outside the gene matches. The germline V gene encodes CDR1 LGHDT and CDR2 YNNKEL (reference sequence). This chain's CDR3 is CASSQPAGTSVYEQFF. As DNA, the CDR3 is TGTGCCAGCAGCCAACCGGCCGGGACTAGTGTCTACGAGCAGTTCTTC.

A remark on this clonotype: This could be a read error, since a much larger clone is one nucleotide away. The rearrangement joins TRBV5-6 to TRBJ2-1; D unresolved. The length of the CDR3 is 14 residues. Germline CDR1 SGHDT, CDR2 YYEEEE. The CDR3 loop is CASSLERIYDEQFF. CDR3 DNA: TGTGCCAGCAGCTTGGAAAGGATCTACGATGAGCAGTTCTTC.

For this clonotype: Possible read error: a much larger clone is one base away. V gene TRBV5-1 combines with J gene TRBJ2-3; D might be TRBD1 or TRBD2, each matching 5 bases. The V gene lost 4 bases and the J gene lost 2 bases, with 17 bases spanning the gap. This CDR3 is 16 amino acids long. Germline V gene sequence: CDR1 SGHRS, CDR2 YFSETQ. CDR3 sequence: CASSLRGGGDTDTQYF. The CDR3 DNA is TGCGCCAGCAGCCTGAGGGGCGGCGGTGACACAGATACGCAGTATTTT.

At least ten counts were recorded for this clonotype. The chain uses TRBV5-1 and TRBJ2-3; 10 bases fit TRBD1. Germline CDR1 reads SGHRS; CDR2 reads YFSETQ. Germline trimming cut 6 bases from V and 5 bases from J; bases unmatched to any gene: 12. The CDR3 spans 16 residues. The DNA for the CDR3 is TGCGCCAGCACCTCGACAGGGGGCGCGGGAGTAGATACGCAGTATTTT. Amino acids: CASTSTGGAGVDTQYF. The variable domain in full, completed from reference TRBV5-1 and TRBJ2-3, reads KAGVTQTPRYLIKTRGQQVTLSCSPISGHRSVSWYQQTPGQGLQFLFEYFSETQRNKGNFPGRFSGRQFSNSRSEMNVSTLELGDSALYLCASTSTGGAGVDTQYFGPGTRLTVL.

The rearrangement links TRBV11-2 to TRBJ2-7; 9 positions match TRBD1. Germline assignment: CDR1 SGHAT and CDR2 FQNNGV. Trimming removed 6 bases from V and 2 bases from J; junction bases left unmatched: 5. This CDR3 spans 14 amino acids. CDR3 DNA: TGTGCCAGCAGTAGGGACAGGGATCCCTACGAGCAGTACTTC. Translation: CASSRDRDPYEQYF.

The CDR3 coding sequence is TGTGCCACCCTTGGGGGAGACAATGAGCAGTTCTTC. It is translated as CATLGGDNEQFF. The V and J genes are TRBV4-2 and TRBJ2-1; either TRBD1 or TRBD2 may supply D (5 bases each). Trimming pared 10 bases from V and 5 bases from J, leaving 12 bases between. CDR1 and CDR2 from the germline V gene are LGHNA and YNFKEQ. There are 12 residues in the CDR3.

This clonotype was picked up many times. The V call is TRBV11-2, the J call TRBJ2-7, with D tentatively TRBD1 (5 bases). Trimming removed 10 bases at V and 6 bases at J, with 13 bases between. Germline V gene lookup returns CDR1 SGHAT and CDR2 FQNNGV. The CDR3 has 11 amino acids. The CDR3, as DNA: TGTGCCATTACAAGGGGAATCGAGCAGTACTTC. As protein: CAITRGIEQYF.

There are a few counts of this clonotype. The chain uses TRBV2 and TRBJ1-6, with 7 bases identical to TRBD1. V was pared by 5 bases and J by 7 bases, with 5 bases of the junction left unmatched. This CDR3 comprises 14 residues. Germline V gene sequence: CDR1 SNHLY, CDR2 FYNNEI. CDR3 loop: CASSRQGWNSPLHF. In DNA form, the CDR3 reads TGTGCCAGCAGTCGACAGGGATGGAATTCACCCCTCCACTTT.